The entry below describes one T cell receptor (beta chain). Germline V gene data show CDR1 as SGHNT and CDR2 as YYREEE (reference sequence). J lost 16 bases, V lost 3 bases, and 11 bases had no gene match. This CDR3 region has 14 residues. This record comes from a study of blood T cell repertoires in COVID-19. Study background: The cDNA or gDNA used as material had been derived from T cells, B-cell-depleted T cells, or PBMCs.

Original analysis: Nucleated cell counts were estimated from reference gene primer amplification. Clones were read by immunoSEQ multiplex PCR, and TCRdb kept only the in-frame ones, dropping some. The V and J calls and the clone size are those of that table, but D and trimming were determined from the DNA. Altogether about 190,000 clones are present, approximately 84% being singletons, with the ten largest covering roughly 3.2%. Sequenced input: PBMCs or T cells enriched from blood (not recorded which). This receptor was obtained from a woman in her thirties who had recovered from COVID-19. The chain recombines TRBV5-4 with TRBJ2-1; 12 bases are a match to TRBD2. The CDR3 sequence is CASSSETSGGHAFF. Written as DNA, the CDR3 is TGTGCCAGCAGCTCCGAGACTAGCGGGGGCCACGCTTTCTTC.